This TCR beta chain is drawn from a study of T cell repertoires in cytomegalovirus infection. The study, taken as a whole, reports: Individuals carrying CMV plus the relevant HLA were identified by cumulative frequency of public TCR beta families. CMV-specific TCR beta clonotypes restricted by HLA-C dominated the ex vivo response.

Of note for this clonotype: Its specificity is unknown.

This CDR3 is built from 15 residues. CDR1 and CDR2 from the germline V gene are MDHEN and SYDVKM. Trimming took off 4 bases at V and 5 bases at J, with 14 bases between the two ends. TCRdb itself ran the reads through MiXCR, one entry per CDR3 protein. The sample carries some 220,000 distinct CDR3 sequences, 9% to 15% recorded once. The sequence derives from a human donor in good health (CMV status not recorded). Some clones in this sample may be carry-over from other donors' samples. Sequencing used PBMCs. The chain combines TRBV28 with TRBJ1-4; TRBD1 might be the D (6 bases). The CDR3 DNA reads TGTGCCAGCAGTTCCTCAGGGGAGGGGAATGAAAAACTGTTTTTT. Its translation is CASSSSGEGNEKLFF.